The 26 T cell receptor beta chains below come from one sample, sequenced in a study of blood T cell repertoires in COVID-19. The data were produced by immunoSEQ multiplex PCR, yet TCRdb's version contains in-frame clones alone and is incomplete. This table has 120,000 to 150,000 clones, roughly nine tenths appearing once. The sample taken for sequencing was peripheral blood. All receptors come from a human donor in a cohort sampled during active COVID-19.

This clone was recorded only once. The CDR3 nucleotides are TGCGCCAGCAGCCCCGGGGGGGAAGCGGGGACGCAGTATTTT. Protein: CASSPGGEAGTQYF. V and J are TRBV4-3 and TRBJ2-3; TRBD2 matches 8 bases. Per germline, CDR1 LGHNA and CDR2 YSLEER. J lost 9 bases, V lost 4 bases, and 9 bases had no gene match. The CDR3 length is 14 residues.

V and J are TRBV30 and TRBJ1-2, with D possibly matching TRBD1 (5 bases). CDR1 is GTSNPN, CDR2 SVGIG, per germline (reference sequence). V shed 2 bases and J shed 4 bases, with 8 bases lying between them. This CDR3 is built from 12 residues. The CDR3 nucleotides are TGTGCCTGGAGTAGCCAGGGCTATGGCTACACCTTC. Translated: CAWSSQGYGYTF.

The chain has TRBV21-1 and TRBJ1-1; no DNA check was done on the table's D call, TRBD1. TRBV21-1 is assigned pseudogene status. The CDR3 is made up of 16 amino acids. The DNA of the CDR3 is TGTGCCAGCAGCAAAGATGAGACAGGGTTTGGAACTGAAGCTTTCTTT. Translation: CASSKDETGFGTEAFF.

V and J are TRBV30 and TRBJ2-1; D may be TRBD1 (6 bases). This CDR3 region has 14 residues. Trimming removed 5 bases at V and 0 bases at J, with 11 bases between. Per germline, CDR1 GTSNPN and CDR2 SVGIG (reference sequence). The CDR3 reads CAWHTGSSYNEQFF. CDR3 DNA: TGTGCCTGGCATACAGGGAGCTCCTACAATGAGCAGTTCTTC.

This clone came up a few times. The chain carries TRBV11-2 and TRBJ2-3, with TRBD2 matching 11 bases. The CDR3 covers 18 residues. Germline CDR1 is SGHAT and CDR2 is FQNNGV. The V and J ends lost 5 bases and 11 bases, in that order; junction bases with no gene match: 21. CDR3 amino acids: CASSPIGRLAGKQYEQYF. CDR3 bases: TGTGCCAGCAGCCCGATAGGCAGACTAGCGGGGAAACAATACGAGCAGTATTTT.

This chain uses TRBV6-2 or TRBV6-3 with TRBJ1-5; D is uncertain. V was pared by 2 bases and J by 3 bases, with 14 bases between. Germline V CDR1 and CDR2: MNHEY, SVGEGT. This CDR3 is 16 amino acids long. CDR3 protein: CASSYGLSVTNQPQHF. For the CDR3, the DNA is TGTGCCAGCAGTTACGGACTGTCGGTCACCAATCAGCCCCAGCATTTT.

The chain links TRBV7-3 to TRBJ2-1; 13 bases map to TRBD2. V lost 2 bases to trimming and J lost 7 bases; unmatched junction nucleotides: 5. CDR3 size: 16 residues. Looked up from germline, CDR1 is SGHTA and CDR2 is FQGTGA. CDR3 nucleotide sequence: TGTGCCAGCAGCTTAGAGGGGACTAGCGGGGTAAATGAGCAGTTCTTC. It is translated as CASSLEGTSGVNEQFF.

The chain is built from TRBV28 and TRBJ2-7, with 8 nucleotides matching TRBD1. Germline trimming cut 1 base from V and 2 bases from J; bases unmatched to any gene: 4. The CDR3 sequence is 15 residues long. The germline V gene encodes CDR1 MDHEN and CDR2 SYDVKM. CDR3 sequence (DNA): TGTGCCAGCAGTTTATCAACACAGGGGGCCTACGAGCAGTACTTC. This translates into CASSLSTQGAYEQYF.

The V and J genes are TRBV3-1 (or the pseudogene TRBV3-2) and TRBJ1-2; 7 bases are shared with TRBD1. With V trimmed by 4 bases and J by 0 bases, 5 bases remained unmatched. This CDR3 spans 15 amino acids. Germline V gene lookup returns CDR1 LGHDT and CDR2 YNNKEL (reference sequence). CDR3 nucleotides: TGTGCCAGCAGCCCAAGGGACAGACCTAACTATGGCTACACCTTC. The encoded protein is CASSPRDRPNYGYTF.

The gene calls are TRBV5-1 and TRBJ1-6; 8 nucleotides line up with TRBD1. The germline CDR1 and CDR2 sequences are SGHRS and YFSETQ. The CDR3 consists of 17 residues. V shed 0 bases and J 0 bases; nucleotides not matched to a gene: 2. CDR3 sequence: CASSLVQGASYNSPLHF. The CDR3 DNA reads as TGCGCCAGCAGCTTGGTCCAGGGGGCCTCCTATAATTCACCCCTCCACTTT.

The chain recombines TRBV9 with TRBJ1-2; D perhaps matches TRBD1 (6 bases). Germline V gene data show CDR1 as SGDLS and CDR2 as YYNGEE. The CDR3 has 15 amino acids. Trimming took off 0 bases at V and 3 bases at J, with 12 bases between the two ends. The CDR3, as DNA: TGTGCCAGCAGCGTAGCTCAGGGGCCCCACTATGGCTACACCTTC. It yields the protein CASSVAQGPHYGYTF.

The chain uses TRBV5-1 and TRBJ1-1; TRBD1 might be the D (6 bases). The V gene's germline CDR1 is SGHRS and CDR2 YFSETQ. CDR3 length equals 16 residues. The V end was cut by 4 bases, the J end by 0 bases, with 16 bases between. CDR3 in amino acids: CASSPLPQGMNTEAFF. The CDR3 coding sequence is TGCGCCAGCAGCCCGTTGCCCCAGGGGATGAACACTGAAGCTTTCTTT.

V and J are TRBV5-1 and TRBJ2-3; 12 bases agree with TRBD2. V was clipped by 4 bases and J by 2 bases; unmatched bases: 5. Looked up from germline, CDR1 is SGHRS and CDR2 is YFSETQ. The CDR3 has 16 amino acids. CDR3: CASSHGLAGITDTQYF. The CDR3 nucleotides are TGCGCCAGCAGCCATGGACTAGCGGGGATCACAGATACGCAGTATTTT.

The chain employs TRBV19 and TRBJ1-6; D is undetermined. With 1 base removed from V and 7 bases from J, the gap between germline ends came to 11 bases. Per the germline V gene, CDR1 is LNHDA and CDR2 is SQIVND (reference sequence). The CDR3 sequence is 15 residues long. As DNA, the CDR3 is TGTGCCAGTAGTATAGGCGCGGGTGGGAATTCACCCCTCCACTTT. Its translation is CASSIGAGGNSPLHF.

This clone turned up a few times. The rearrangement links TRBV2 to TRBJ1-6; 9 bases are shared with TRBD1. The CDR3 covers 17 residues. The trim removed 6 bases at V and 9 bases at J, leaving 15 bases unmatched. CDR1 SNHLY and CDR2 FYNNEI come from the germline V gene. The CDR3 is CASRGDPGTGYTSPLHF. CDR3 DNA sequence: TGTGCCAGCAGGGGGGATCCCGGGACAGGGTACACTTCACCCCTCCACTTT.

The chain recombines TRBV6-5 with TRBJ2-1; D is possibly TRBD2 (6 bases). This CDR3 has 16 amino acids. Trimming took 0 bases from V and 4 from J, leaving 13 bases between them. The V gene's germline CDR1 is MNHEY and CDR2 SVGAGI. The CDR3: CASSYSRGERYNEQFF. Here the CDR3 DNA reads TGTGCCAGCAGTTACTCACGCGGGGAGAGATACAATGAGCAGTTCTTC.

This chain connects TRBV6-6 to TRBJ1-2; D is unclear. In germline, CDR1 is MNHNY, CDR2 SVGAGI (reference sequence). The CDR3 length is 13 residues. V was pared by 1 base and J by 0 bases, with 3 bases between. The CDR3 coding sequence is TGTGCCAGCAGTTACTTAGCTAACTATGGCTACACCTTC. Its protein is CASSYLANYGYTF.

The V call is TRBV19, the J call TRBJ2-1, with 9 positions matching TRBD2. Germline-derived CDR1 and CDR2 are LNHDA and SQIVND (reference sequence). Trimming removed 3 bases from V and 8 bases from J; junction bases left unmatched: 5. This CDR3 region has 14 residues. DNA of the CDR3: TGTGCCAGTAGTATGGGTAGCGGGGGATATGAGCAGTTCTTC. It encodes CASSMGSGGYEQFF.

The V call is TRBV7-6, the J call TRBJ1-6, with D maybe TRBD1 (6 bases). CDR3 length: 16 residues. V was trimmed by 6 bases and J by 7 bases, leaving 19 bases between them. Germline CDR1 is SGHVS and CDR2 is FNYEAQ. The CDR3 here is CASRLKSGALNSPLHF. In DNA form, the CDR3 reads TGTGCCAGCAGGCTTAAGTCAGGGGCATTGAATTCACCCCTCCACTTT.

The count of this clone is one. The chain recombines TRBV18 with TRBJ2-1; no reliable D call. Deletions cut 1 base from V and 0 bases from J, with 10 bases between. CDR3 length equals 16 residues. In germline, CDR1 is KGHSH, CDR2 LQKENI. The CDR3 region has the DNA TGTGCCAGCTCACCACTTGCGCCGAGCTCCTACAATGAGCAGTTCTTC. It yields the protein CASSPLAPSSYNEQFF.

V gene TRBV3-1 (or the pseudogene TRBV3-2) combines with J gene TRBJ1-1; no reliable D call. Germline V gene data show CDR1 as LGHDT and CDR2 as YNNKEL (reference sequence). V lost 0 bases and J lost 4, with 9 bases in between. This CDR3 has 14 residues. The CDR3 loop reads CASSQDRAFTEAFF. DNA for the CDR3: TGTGCCAGCAGCCAAGATAGAGCTTTCACTGAAGCTTTCTTT.

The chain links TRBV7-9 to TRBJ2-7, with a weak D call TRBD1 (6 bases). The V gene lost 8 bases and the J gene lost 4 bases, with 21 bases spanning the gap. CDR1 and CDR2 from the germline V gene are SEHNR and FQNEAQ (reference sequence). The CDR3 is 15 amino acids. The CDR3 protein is CASENRGTPSYEQYF. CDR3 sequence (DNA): TGTGCCAGCGAAAATCGAGGGACACCCTCTTACGAGCAGTACTTC.

The CDR3: CASSFLAGGSVDTQYF. CDR3 nucleotide sequence: TGTGCCAGCAGCTTTTTAGCGGGGGGGTCGGTAGATACGCAGTATTTT. The chain links TRBV5-4 to TRBJ2-3; 11 positions agree with TRBD2. V gave up 2 bases and J gave up 5 bases; unmatched junction bases: 7. The CDR3 extends over 16 amino acids. CDR1 is SGHNT and CDR2 is YYREEE in the germline V gene (reference sequence).

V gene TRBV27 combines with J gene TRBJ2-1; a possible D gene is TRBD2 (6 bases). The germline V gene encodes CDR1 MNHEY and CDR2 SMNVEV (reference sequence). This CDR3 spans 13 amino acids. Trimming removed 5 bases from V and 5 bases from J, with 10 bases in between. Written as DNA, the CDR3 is TGTGCCAGCAGTCCCGGACTAAACAATGAGCAGTTCTTC. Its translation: CASSPGLNNEQFF.

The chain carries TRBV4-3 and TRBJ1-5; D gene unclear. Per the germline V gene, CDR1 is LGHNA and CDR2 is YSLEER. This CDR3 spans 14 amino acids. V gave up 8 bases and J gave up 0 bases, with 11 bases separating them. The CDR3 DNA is TGCGCCAGCGGTCCGGTCGCTAGCAATCAGCCCCAGCATTTT. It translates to CASGPVASNQPQHF.

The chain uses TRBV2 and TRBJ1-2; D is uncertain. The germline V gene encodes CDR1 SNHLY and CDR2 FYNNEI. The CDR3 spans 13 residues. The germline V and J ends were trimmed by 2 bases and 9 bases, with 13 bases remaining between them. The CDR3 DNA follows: TGTGCCAGCAGTGAAACCCTAACTCGTAGCTACACCTTC. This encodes CASSETLTRSYTF.